The table lists the clone carrying this TCR beta chain with many counts. TCR beta CDR3 sequences were amplified from RNA transcripts. An initial round of RT-PCR targeting the TCR CDR3 relied on the HTBI primer set. TCRdb re-derived calls from the multiplex PCR reads in MiXCR, one entry per CDR3 protein. The table includes about 620,000 distinct CDR3 sequences, roughly 16% detected once. An absence of ophthalmopathy progression within 18 months meant stable Graves' hyperthyroidism. This sample is part of a study of T cells in Graves' hyperthyroidism and ophthalmopathy. The V gene lost 1 base and the J gene lost 5 bases, with 5 bases spanning the gap. The CDR3 spans 12 residues. Germline V gene data show CDR1 as GTSNPN and CDR2 as SVGIG (reference sequence).

Sequencing input: blood. The chain carries TRBV30 and TRBJ2-2; D ambiguous. This sequence originates from a young woman with Graves' hyperthyroidism. The CDR3 DNA reads as TGTGCCTGGAGTGAAGGAACCGGGGAGCTGTTTTTT. Amino acids: CAWSEGTGELFF.